Below, one T cell receptor (beta chain) is given with its context. Its target is unknown. One end of the junction is discordant with germline, which a read error may explain. The authors ran a second PCR of about 6 to 11 cycles using a sample-barcoded 5' primer and a J-beta primer mix. From the 5' RACE reads, TCRdb called clonotypes with MiXCR, one entry per CDR3 protein. The sample contains about 1.1 million distinct CDR3 sequences, around two fifths of which appear only once. Aged roughly 6 to 100, donors were systemically healthy Caucasians from Russia. Per the germline V gene, CDR1 is SGDLS and CDR2 is YYNGEE. There are 13 residues in the CDR3. The record originates from a study of blood T cells in healthy people across ages. Study-level points and caveats: Naive CD4+ cells and diversity were both higher in long-lived donors than in aged donors.

The origin of this receptor is a man younger than 30 in good health. V gene TRBV9 combines with J gene TRBJ1-1; TRBD1 agrees at 8 bases. Sequenced material: blood. Here the CDR3 DNA reads TGTGCCAGCAGCGTCTCAGGGGGCACTGGAGCTTTCTTT. It specifies CASSVSGGTGAFF.